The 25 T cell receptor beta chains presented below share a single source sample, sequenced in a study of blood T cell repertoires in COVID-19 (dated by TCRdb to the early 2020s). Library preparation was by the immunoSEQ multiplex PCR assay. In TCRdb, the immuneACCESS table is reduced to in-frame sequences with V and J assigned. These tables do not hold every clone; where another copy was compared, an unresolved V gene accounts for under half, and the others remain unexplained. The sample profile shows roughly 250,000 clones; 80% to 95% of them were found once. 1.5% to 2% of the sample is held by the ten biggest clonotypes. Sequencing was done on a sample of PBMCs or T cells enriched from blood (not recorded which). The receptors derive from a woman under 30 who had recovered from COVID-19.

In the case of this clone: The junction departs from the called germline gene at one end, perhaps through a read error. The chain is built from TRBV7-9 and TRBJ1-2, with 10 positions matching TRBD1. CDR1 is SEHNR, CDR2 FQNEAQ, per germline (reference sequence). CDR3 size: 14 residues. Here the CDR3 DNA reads TGTGCCAGCAGCCAGACAGGGGGCGGCGTCGGCTACACCTTT. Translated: CASSQTGGGVGYTF.

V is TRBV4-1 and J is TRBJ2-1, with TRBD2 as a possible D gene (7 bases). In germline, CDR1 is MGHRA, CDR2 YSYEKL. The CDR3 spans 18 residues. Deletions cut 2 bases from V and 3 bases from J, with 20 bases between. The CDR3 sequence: CASSQHHARRGGYNEQFF. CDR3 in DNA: TGCGCCAGCAGCCAACATCATGCGCGGAGGGGGGGCTACAATGAGCAGTTCTTC.

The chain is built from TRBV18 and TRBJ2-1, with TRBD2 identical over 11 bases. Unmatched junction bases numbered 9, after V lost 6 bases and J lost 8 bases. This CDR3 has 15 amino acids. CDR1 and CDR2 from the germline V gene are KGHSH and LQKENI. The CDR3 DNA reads TGTGCCAGCTCCCGAGTACTAGCGGGAGTTGATGAGCAGTTCTTC. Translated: CASSRVLAGVDEQFF.

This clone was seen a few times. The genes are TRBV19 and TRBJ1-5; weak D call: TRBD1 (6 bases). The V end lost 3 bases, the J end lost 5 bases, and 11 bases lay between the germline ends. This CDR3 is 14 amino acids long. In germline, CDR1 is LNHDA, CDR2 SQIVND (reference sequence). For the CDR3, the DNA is TGTGCCAGTAGTATGGGGGACATTTATCAGCCCCAGCATTTT. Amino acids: CASSMGDIYQPQHF. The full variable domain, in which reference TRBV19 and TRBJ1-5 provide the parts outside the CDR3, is DGGITQSPKYLFRKEGQNVTLSCEQNLNHDAMYWYRQDPGQGLRLIYYSQIVNDFQKGDIAEGYSVSREKKESFPLTVTSAQKNPTAFYLCASSMGDIYQPQHFGDGTRLSIL.

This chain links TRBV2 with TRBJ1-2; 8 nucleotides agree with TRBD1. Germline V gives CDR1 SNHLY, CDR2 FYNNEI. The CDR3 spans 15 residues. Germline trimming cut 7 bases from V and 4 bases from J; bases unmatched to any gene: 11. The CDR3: CASNPRQGIGYGYTF. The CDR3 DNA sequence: TGTGCCAGCAATCCTCGACAGGGGATAGGCTATGGCTACACCTTC.

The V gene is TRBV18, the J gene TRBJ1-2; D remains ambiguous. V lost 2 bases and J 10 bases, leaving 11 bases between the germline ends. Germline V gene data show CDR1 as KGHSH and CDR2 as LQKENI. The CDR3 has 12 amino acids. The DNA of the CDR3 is TGTGCCAGCTCACCAAGAGACGGAGCCTACACCTTC. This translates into CASSPRDGAYTF.

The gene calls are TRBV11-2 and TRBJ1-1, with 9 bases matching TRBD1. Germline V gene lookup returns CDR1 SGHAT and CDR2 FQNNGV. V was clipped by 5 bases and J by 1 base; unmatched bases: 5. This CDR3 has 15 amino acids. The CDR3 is CASSIQGAGNTEAFF. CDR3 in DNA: TGTGCCAGCAGCATACAGGGGGCCGGGAACACTGAAGCTTTCTTT.

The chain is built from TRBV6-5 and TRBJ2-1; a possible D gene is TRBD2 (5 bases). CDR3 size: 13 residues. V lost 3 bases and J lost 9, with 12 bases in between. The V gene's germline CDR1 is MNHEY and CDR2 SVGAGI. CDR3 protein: CASSYPGGGEQFF. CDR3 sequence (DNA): TGTGCCAGCAGTTATCCCGGAGGTGGTGAGCAGTTCTTC.

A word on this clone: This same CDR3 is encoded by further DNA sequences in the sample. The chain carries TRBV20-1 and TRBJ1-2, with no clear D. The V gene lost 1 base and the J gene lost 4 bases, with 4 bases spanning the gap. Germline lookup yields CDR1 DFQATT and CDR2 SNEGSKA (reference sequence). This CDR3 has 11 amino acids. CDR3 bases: TGCAGTGCTAGAGCGGGCTATGGCTACACCTTC. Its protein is CSARAGYGYTF.

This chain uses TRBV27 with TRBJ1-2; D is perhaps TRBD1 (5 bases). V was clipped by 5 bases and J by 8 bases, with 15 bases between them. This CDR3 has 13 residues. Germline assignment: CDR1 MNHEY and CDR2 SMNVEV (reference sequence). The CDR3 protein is CASSLNRILGYTF. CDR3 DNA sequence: TGTGCCAGCAGTCTCAACAGGATTTTGGGCTACACCTTC.

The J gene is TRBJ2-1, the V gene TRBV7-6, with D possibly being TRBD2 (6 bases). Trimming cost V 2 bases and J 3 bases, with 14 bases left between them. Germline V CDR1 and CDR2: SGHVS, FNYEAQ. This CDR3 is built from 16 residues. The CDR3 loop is CASSLMGGRIYNEQFF. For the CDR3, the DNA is TGTGCCAGCAGCTTAATGGGGGGACGAATCTACAATGAGCAGTTCTTC.

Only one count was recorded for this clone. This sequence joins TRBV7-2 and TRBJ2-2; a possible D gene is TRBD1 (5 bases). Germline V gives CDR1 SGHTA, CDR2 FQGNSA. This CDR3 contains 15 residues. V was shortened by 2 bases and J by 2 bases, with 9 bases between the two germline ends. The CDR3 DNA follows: TGTGCCAGCAGCTTACGACAGACTAACACCGGGGAGCTGTTTTTT. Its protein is CASSLRQTNTGELFF.

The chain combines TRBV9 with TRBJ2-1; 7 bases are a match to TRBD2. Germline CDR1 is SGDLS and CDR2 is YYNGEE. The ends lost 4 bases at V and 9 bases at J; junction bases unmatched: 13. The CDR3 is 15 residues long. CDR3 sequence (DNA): TGTGCCAGCAGCCCCTGGGGGGGAGGGCCTATTGAGCAGTTCTTC. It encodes CASSPWGGGPIEQFF.

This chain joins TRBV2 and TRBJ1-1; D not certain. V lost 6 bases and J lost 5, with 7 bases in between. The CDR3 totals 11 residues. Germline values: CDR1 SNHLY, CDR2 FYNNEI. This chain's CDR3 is CASSGGTEAFF. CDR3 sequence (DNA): TGTGCCAGCAGCGGAGGGACTGAAGCTTTCTTT.

The CDR3 sequence: CASGRTGVASPLHF. The DNA of the CDR3 is TGTGCCAGCGGGAGGACAGGGGTGGCTTCACCCCTCCACTTT. The chain is built from TRBV2 and TRBJ1-6, with 9 nucleotides matching TRBD1. In germline, CDR1 is SNHLY, CDR2 FYNNEI. With V trimmed by 8 bases and J by 9 bases, 8 bases remained unmatched. This CDR3 is 14 amino acids long. The variable domain in full, with the rest retrieved from reference TRBV2 and TRBJ1-6, is EPEVTQTPSHQVTQMGQEVILRCVPISNHLYFYWYRQILGQKVEFLVSFYNNEISEKSEIFDDQFSVERPDGSNFTLKIRSTKLEDSAMYFCASGRTGVASPLHFGNGTRLTVT.

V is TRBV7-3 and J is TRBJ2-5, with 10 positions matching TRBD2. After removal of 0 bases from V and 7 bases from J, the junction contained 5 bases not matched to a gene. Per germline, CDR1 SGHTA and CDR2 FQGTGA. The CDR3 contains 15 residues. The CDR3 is CASSLTSGGSGTQYF. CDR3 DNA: TGTGCCAGCAGCTTAACTAGCGGGGGGTCCGGGACCCAGTACTTC.

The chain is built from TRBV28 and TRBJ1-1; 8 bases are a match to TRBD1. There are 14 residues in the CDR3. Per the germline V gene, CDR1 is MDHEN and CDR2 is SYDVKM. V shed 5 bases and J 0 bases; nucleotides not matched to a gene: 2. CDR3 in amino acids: CASSTGGLNTEAFF. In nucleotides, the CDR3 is TGTGCCAGCAGTACAGGGGGGCTGAACACTGAAGCTTTCTTT.

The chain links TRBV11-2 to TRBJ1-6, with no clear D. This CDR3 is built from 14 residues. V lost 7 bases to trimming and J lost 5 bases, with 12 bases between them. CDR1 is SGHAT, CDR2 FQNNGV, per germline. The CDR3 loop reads CASTERRNNSPLHF. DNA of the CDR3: TGTGCCAGCACCGAACGGAGGAATAATTCACCCCTCCACTTT.

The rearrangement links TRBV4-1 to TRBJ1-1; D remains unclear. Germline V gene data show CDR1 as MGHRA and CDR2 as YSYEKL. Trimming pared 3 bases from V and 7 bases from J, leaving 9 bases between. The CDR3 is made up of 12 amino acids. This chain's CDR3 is CASSHLGSEAFF. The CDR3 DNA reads TGCGCCAGCAGCCACCTCGGGAGTGAAGCTTTCTTT.

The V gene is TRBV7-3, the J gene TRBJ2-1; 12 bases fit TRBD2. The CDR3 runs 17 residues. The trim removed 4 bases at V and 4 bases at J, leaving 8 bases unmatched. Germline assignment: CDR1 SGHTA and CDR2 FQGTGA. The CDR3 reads CASSWLAGGPGYNEQFF. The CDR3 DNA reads TGTGCCAGCAGCTGGCTAGCGGGAGGGCCAGGGTACAATGAGCAGTTCTTC.

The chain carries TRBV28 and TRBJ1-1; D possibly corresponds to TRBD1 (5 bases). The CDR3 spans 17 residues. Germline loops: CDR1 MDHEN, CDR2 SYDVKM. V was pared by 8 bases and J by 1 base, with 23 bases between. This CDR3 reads CASPPEGVQMRNTEAFF. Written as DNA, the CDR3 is TGTGCCAGCCCACCCGAAGGGGTCCAGATGAGGAACACTGAAGCTTTCTTT. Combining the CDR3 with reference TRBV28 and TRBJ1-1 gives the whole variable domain DVKVTQSSRYLVKRTGEKVFLECVQDMDHENMFWYRQDPGLGLRLIYFSYDVKMKEKGDIPEGYSVSREKKERFSLILESASTNQTSMYLCASPPEGVQMRNTEAFFGQGTRLTVV.

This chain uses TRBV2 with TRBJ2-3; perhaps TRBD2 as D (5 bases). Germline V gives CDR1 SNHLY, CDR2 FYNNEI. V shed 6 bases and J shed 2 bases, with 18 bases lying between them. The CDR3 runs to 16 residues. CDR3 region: CASRDWLTKNTDTQYF. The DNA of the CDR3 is TGTGCCAGCAGAGACTGGTTGACTAAGAACACAGATACGCAGTATTTT.

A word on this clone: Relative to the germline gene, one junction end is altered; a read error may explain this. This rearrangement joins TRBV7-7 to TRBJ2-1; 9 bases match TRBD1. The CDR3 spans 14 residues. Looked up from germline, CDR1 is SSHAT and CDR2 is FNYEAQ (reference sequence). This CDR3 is CASSRDRVDNEQFF. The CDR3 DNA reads TGTGCTAGCAGCAGGGACAGGGTAGACAATGAGCAGTTCTTC.

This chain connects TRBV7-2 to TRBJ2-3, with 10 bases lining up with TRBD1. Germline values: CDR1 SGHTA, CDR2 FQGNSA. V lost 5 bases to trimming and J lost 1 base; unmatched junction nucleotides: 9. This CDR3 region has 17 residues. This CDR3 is CASSRRDRGLGTDTQYF. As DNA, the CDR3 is TGTGCCAGCAGCCGCCGGGACAGGGGACTAGGCACAGATACGCAGTATTTT.

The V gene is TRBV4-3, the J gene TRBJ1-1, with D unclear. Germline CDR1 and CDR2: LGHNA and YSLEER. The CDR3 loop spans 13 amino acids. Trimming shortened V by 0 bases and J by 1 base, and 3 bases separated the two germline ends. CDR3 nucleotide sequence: TGCGCCAGCAGCCAAGACTCGAACACTGAAGCTTTCTTT. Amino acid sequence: CASSQDSNTEAFF.